This TCR beta chain was recovered during a study of CD8+ T cells in alopecia areata. Study-level information: The protocol delivered tofacitinib for 6 to 18 months, then withdrew it for 6 months. Regarding the study as a whole: Scalp sequencing captures resident alphabeta T cells of normal skin too.

The CDR3 contains 15 residues. The germline gives CDR1 SGDLS, CDR2 YYNGEE. V was pared by 3 bases and J by 5 bases, with 17 bases between. Peripheral blood samples and lesional scalp punch biopsies were obtained from alopecia areata patients. PBMCs were stained for CD3, CD4 and CD8, and CD4+ and CD8+ T cells were sorted. This clone was seen a handful of times. Its specificity is unknown. Extraction of RNA preceded its reverse transcription into cDNA, which served as the sequencing template. Data came from immunoSEQ multiplex PCR; TCRdb stores just in-frame clones and leaves some out. Seen here are some 180,000 clones, around 63% observed once, and the top ten hold 1.5% to 2%.

The sample consisted of CD4+ T cells sorted from blood, taken at week 0. The receptor was isolated from a human donor with alopecia areata. The chain is built from TRBV9 and TRBJ1-2; TRBD1 is a possible D gene (5 bases). CDR3 in DNA: TGTGCCAGCAGCGGGGGCCCCGGGGGGGTTTATGGCTACACCTTC. This sequence encodes CASSGGPGGVYGYTF.